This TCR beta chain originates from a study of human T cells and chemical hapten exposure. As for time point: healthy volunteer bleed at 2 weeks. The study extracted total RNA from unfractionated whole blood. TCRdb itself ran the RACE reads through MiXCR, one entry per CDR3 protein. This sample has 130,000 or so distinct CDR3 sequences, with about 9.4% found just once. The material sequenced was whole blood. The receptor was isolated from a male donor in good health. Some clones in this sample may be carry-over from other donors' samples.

CDR3 residues: CASSRASGNYNEQFF. CDR3 nucleotides: TGTGCCAGCAGCCGAGCGTCAGGGAACTACAATGAGCAGTTCTTC. The J gene is TRBJ2-1, the V gene TRBV11-2; D is perhaps TRBD1 (5 bases). The V end was cut by 5 bases, the J end by 3 bases, with 14 bases between. Looked up from germline, CDR1 is SGHAT and CDR2 is FQNNGV. This CDR3 is 15 amino acids long.